A selection of T cell receptor beta chains follows, all from one sample in a study of beta chain features in type 1 diabetes. Assay: immunoSEQ multiplex PCR; the TCRdb copy retains only in-frame clones and omits some. The sample contains fewer than 450,000 clones, approximately 13% of which appear only once. The sample was naive CD4+ T cells from blood. These receptors all stem from a woman younger than 30 with type 1 diabetes. Each CDR3 is given with its conserved first and last residue. Clone size is given for some rows only: seen once, a few or many times, or a class if the clone is expanded.

abundance	v_gene	j_gene	CDR3aa
few	TRBV30	TRBJ1-4	CAWSPMTGTNEKLFF
-	TRBV30	TRBJ1-2	CAWSGDRGSGYTF
-	TRBV5-6	TRBJ2-3	CASSSFIADTQYF
few	TRBV5-4	TRBJ2-1	CASSLSGAYNEQFF
-	TRBV6-1	TRBJ1-1	CASSDYKGEAFF
-	TRBV5-1	TRBJ2-2	CASSLAVGSTGELFF
-	TRBV6-1	TRBJ2-1	CASSESGRAWSEQFF
-	TRBV18	TRBJ2-3	CASSPGLAGGDFDTDTQYF
-	TRBV19	TRBJ1-2	CASSIKGHTDYGYTF
few	TRBV7-9	TRBJ1-2	CASSLWGDNGYTF
-	TRBV10-3	TRBJ1-2	CAISELAGAARVGYTF
few	TRBV19	TRBJ2-6	CASSRGLGGPGANVLTF
few	TRBV29-1	TRBJ2-2	CSVEGLAGGPTGELFF
-	TRBV7-3	TRBJ2-3	CASSLGTSVTDTQYF
few	TRBV14	TRBJ1-1	CASSLYLSTEAFF
-	TRBV5-1	TRBJ2-7	CASSLVPGPTYEQYF
-	TRBV30	TRBJ1-1	CAWSVDSIEAFF
-	TRBV7-8	TRBJ1-2	CASSLGTGNGYTF
few	TRBV5-1	TRBJ2-1	CASSLDRAAYNEQFF
-	TRBV29-1	TRBJ2-1	CSVQGYNEQFF
few	TRBV27	TRBJ2-1	CASKLGSYNEQFF
-	TRBV28	TRBJ1-1	CATLLNTEAFF
few	TRBV7-3	TRBJ1-2	CASSNDRDYGYTF
few	TRBV18	TRBJ2-5	CASSLAGETQYF
few	TRBV5-1	TRBJ2-5	CASSSQGARETQYF
few	TRBV5-1	TRBJ2-2	CASSLVLAGGNTGELFF
few	TRBV10-3	TRBJ2-3	CAINQGGGPDTQYF
-	TRBV10-3	TRBJ2-7	CAISEQTSGSLYEQYF
-	TRBV4-3	TRBJ1-2	CASSQDTTANYGYTF
-	TRBV5-1	TRBJ2-7	CASSLGQTVYEQYF
few	TRBV11-3	TRBJ2-1	CASSGFGLAGVEQFF
-	TRBV25-1	TRBJ1-4	CASSEGSGKGEKLFF
-	TRBV9	TRBJ1-1	CASSVDVYQGTEAFF
few	TRBV28	TRBJ2-1	CASSLSSRAHNEQFF
-	TRBV7-9	TRBJ2-1	CASSLDWHGEQFF
few	TRBV7-2	TRBJ2-5	CASSLSRETQYF
-	TRBV6-5	TRBJ2-6	CASGGSSGANVLTF